This TCR beta chain came from a study of CD8 T cells in ankylosing spondylitis. Trimming at V came to 5 bases and at J to 2 bases, leaving 9 bases not matched to a gene. The germline CDR1 and CDR2 sequences are SGHVS and FNYEAQ. This CDR3 contains 16 residues. This clonotype was counted at least ten times. The antigen is undetermined. With molecular barcodes, quantitative 5'-RACE was used to make the TCR beta libraries. TCRdb called the 5' RACE reads again in MiXCR, with one record for every CDR3 protein. The sample holds about 840,000 distinct CDR3 sequences, about 12% seen once. The study, taken as a whole, reports: A TCR beta motif of 7 to 9 highly homologous variants seemed to mark ankylosing spondylitis blood.

The rearrangement uses TRBV7-6 and TRBJ2-1, with TRBD1 matching 7 bases. The sample was blood, either unsorted or a sorted T cell fraction (not recorded which). The clonotype originates from a male donor with ankylosing spondylitis. CDR3 sequence: CASSDYRGPTYNEQFF. For the CDR3, the DNA is TGTGCCAGCAGCGACTACAGGGGCCCGACCTACAATGAGCAGTTCTTC.